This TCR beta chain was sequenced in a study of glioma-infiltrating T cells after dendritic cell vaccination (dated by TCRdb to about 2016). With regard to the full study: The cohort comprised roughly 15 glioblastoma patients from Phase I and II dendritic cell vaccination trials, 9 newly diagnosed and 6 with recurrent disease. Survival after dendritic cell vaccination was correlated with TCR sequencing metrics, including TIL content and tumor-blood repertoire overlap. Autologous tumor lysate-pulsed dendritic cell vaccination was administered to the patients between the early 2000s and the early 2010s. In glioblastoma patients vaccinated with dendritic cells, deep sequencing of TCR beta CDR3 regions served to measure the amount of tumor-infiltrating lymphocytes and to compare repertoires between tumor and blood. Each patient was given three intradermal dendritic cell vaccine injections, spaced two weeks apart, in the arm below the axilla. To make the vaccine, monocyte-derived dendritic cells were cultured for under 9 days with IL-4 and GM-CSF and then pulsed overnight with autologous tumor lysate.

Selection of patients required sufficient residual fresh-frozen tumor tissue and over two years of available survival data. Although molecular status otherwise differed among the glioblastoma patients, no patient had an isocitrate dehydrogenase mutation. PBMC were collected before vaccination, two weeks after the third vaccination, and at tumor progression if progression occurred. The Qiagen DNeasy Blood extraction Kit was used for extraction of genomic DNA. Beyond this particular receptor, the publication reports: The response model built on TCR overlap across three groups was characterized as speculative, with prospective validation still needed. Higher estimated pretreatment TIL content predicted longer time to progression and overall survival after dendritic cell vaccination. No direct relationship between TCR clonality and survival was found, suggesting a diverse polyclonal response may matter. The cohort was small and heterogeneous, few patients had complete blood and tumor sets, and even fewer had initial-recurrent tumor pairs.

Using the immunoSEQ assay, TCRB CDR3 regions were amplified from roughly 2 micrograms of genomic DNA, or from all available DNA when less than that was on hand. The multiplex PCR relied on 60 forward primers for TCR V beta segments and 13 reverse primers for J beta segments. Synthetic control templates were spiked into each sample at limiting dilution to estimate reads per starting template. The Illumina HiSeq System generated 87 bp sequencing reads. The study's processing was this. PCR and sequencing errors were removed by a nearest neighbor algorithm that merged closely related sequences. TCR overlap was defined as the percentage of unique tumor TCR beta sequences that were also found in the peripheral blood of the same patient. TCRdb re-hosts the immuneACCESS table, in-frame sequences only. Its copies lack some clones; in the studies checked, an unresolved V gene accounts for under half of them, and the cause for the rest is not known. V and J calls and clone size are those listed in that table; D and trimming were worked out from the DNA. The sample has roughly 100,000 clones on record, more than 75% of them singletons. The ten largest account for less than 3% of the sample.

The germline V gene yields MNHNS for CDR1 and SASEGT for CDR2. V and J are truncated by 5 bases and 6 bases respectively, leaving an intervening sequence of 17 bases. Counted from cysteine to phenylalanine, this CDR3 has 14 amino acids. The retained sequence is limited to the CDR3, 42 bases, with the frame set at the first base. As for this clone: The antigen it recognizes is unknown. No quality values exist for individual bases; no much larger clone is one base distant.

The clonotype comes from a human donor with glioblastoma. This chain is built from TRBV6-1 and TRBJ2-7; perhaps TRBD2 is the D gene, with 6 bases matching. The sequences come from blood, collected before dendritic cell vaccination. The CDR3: CASSPYGGRGEQYF. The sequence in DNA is TGTGCCAGCAGTCCATACGGGGGAAGGGGCGAGCAGTACTTC.